This TCR beta chain derives from a study of T cell repertoires in cytomegalovirus infection. Study background: The authors relied on CMV epitopes, both recently identified HLA-C-restricted and well-studied HLA-B-restricted. Broader study findings: Pooled public TCR beta family frequency picked out CMV carriers with the relevant HLA.

MiXCR, run by TCRdb on the reads, gives a single entry per CDR3 protein. This table has fewer than 900,000 distinct CDR3 sequences, just under 30% appearing once. This clonotype has at least ten counts. Its matching antigen is unknown. The specimen comprised cultured CD8+ T cells from PBMCs, sampled from culture after CMV antigen stimulation. This sequence originates from a human donor in good health (CMV status not recorded). Some clones in this sample may be carry-over from other donors' samples.

The CDR3 reads CASSYSDNEQFF. The CDR3 region has the DNA TGTGCCAGCAGTTACTCTGACAATGAGCAGTTCTTC. The chain recombines TRBV6-2 or TRBV6-3 with TRBJ2-1; D remains unclear. CDR1 is MNHEY and CDR2 is SVGEGT in the germline V gene. Trimming pared 0 bases from V and 5 bases from J, leaving 2 bases between. This CDR3 has 12 residues.